The 19 T cell receptor beta chains below all came from one sample that was sequenced in a study of cytomegalovirus exposure and HLA in healthy donors. Primers included in the PCR were 60 Vbeta and 13 Jbeta primers. The assay was immunoSEQ multiplex PCR, and TCRdb's table has in-frame clones only and misses some. The sample includes about 170,000 clones, 75% to 85% of them seen just once. Material: PBMCs. The receptors derive from a female donor in good health and CMV-seronegative.

The chain has TRBV7-8 and TRBJ1-5, with D maybe TRBD1 (5 bases). Looked up from germline, CDR1 is SGHVS and CDR2 is FQNEAQ. V was shortened by 7 bases and J by 3 bases, with 10 bases between the two germline ends. This CDR3 contains 13 residues. The CDR3 bases are TGTGCCAGCAACATGGACATCAATCAGCCCCAGCATTTT. Its translation: CASNMDINQPQHF.

The J gene is TRBJ1-2, the V gene TRBV4-2, with D maybe TRBD1 (5 bases). V lost 2 bases to trimming and J lost 4 bases, with 14 bases between them. Germline CDR1 is LGHNA and CDR2 is YNFKEQ. This CDR3 has 15 residues. CDR3 nucleotide sequence: TGTGCCAGCAGCCAAAGCGGGGGATCGAGCTATGGCTACACCTTC. The encoded protein is CASSQSGGSSYGYTF.

The V call is TRBV6-5, the J call TRBJ1-1, with 10 positions matching TRBD1. Losses at the gene ends were 7 bases for V and 6 bases for J; bases not matched to a gene: 5. CDR3 length: 13 amino acids. Germline V gene lookup returns CDR1 MNHEY and CDR2 SVGAGI. The CDR3 DNA follows: TGTGCCAGCATCTCGACAGGGGGCCCTGAAGCTTTCTTT. Translated, it gives CASISTGGPEAFF.

This sequence joins TRBV23-1 and TRBJ1-2; 9 positions match TRBD1. TRBV23-1 is an open reading frame whose function is uncertain. This CDR3 is built from 18 residues. V dropped 8 bases and J dropped 5; count of bases not matched to a gene: 21. The CDR3 is CASCRDRASIPTPYGYTF. Here the CDR3 DNA reads TGCGCCAGCTGTAGGGACAGGGCAAGTATTCCTACCCCTTATGGCTACACCTTC.

The chain employs TRBV29-1 and TRBJ1-5; the match to TRBD1 covers 7 bases. J was trimmed by 1 base and V by 6 bases; bases with no gene match: 6. Germline CDR1 SQVTM, CDR2 ANQGSEA. The CDR3 extends over 14 amino acids. The DNA for the CDR3 is TGCAGCGTGCTGACAGGGATAAGCAATCAGCCCCAGCATTTT. Translating gives CSVLTGISNQPQHF.

The chain joins TRBV5-6 to TRBJ2-5; maybe TRBD2 (5 bases). CDR3 length equals 16 residues. Trimming stripped 0 bases from V and 2 bases from J, with 14 bases between. Per germline, CDR1 SGHDT and CDR2 YYEEEE. The CDR3 bases are TGTGCCAGCAGCTTGGCCACTAGGCTAGCTCAAGAGACCCAGTACTTC. This translates into CASSLATRLAQETQYF.

The J gene is TRBJ1-5, the V gene TRBV9; 9 bases match TRBD1. The CDR3 length is 14 residues. Germline CDR1 SGDLS, CDR2 YYNGEE. V was pared by 3 bases and J by 4 bases, with 2 bases of the junction left unmatched. CDR3 loop: CASSAGQGNQPQHF. CDR3 nucleotides: TGTGCCAGCAGCGCGGGACAGGGAAATCAGCCCCAGCATTTT.

The V gene is TRBV5-6, the J gene TRBJ1-1, with TRBD1 matching over 9 bases. Trimming at V came to 3 bases and at J to 3 bases, leaving 3 bases not matched to a gene. Germline CDR1 SGHDT, CDR2 YYEEEE. There are 14 residues in the CDR3. As DNA, the CDR3 is TGTGCCAGCAGCTGGGGGACAGGGTACACTGAAGCTTTCTTT. This gives the protein CASSWGTGYTEAFF.

The V and J genes are TRBV5-1 and TRBJ2-3; possibly TRBD1 for D (6 bases). Trimming removed 2 bases at V and 4 bases at J, with 14 bases between. CDR1 is SGHRS and CDR2 is YFSETQ in the germline V gene. This CDR3 contains 15 residues. The CDR3 sequence: CASSLGGMVADTQYF. In nucleotides, the CDR3 is TGCGCCAGCAGCTTAGGGGGTATGGTCGCAGATACGCAGTATTTT. The entire variable domain, with the rest obtained from reference TRBV5-1 and TRBJ2-3, is as follows: KAGVTQTPRYLIKTRGQQVTLSCSPISGHRSVSWYQQTPGQGLQFLFEYFSETQRNKGNFPGRFSGRQFSNSRSEMNVSTLELGDSALYLCASSLGGMVADTQYFGPGTRLTVL.

This chain links TRBV28 with TRBJ1-4; possible D gene TRBD1, 5 bases. V was trimmed by 3 bases and J by 0 bases, leaving 11 bases between them. The CDR3 is 16 residues long. Germline lookup yields CDR1 MDHEN and CDR2 SYDVKM. The CDR3 nucleotides are TGTGCCAGCAGTTTCCGACGGGGGGCAACTAATGAAAAACTGTTTTTT. As protein: CASSFRRGATNEKLFF.

The rearrangement joins TRBV30 to TRBJ1-2; 7 bases agree with TRBD1. CDR3 size: 13 residues. CDR1 is GTSNPN and CDR2 is SVGIG in the germline V gene (reference sequence). V lost 1 base to trimming and J lost 8 bases; unmatched junction nucleotides: 7. The CDR3 loop reads CAWSAQGNSGYTF. The CDR3 DNA follows: TGTGCCTGGAGTGCACAGGGGAATAGCGGCTACACCTTC.

The V call is TRBV5-1, the J call TRBJ2-5; D gene uncertain. V shed 0 bases and J shed 5 bases, with 8 bases lying between them. From germline, CDR1 is SGHRS and CDR2 YFSETQ. This CDR3 has 13 residues. CDR3 region: CASSLGVGETQYF. As DNA, the CDR3 is TGCGCCAGCAGCTTGGGTGTCGGGGAGACCCAGTACTTC. Using reference TRBV5-1 and TRBJ2-5 for the parts outside the CDR3, the full variable domain is KAGVTQTPRYLIKTRGQQVTLSCSPISGHRSVSWYQQTPGQGLQFLFEYFSETQRNKGNFPGRFSGRQFSNSRSEMNVSTLELGDSALYLCASSLGVGETQYFGPGTRLLVL.

The chain recombines TRBV9 with TRBJ1-5; D call uncertain. CDR3 length: 15 residues. Germline loops: CDR1 SGDLS, CDR2 YYNGEE. V lost 0 bases, J lost 4 bases, and 11 bases lay in between. The CDR3 DNA reads TGTGCCAGCAGCGTAGGGGCTGGATTTAATCAGCCCCAGCATTTT. The encoded protein is CASSVGAGFNQPQHF.

The chain has TRBV6-5 and TRBJ2-7, with D possibly being TRBD2 (6 bases). V dropped 7 bases and J dropped 6 bases, with 19 bases sitting between them. Germline V gene sequence: CDR1 MNHEY, CDR2 SVGAGI. This CDR3 has 14 amino acids. This CDR3 reads CASIPAPGGREQYF. DNA for the CDR3: TGTGCCAGCATTCCCGCCCCTGGAGGGCGCGAGCAGTACTTC.

The chain is built from TRBV25-1 and TRBJ2-3, with D perhaps matching TRBD2 (5 bases). The germline V and J ends were trimmed by 8 bases and 2 bases, with 20 bases remaining between them. The CDR3 has 16 amino acids. Germline CDR1 and CDR2: MGHDK and SYGVNS. CDR3 in amino acids: CASLKLLDAFTDTQYF. CDR3 in DNA: TGTGCCAGCCTCAAACTACTAGATGCCTTCACAGATACGCAGTATTTT.

J is TRBJ2-7 and V is TRBV4-3; D is ambiguous. Trimming shortened V by 1 base and J by 1 base, and 11 bases separated the two germline ends. The germline V gene encodes CDR1 LGHNA and CDR2 YSLEER. This CDR3 has 15 residues. The CDR3 loop is CASSQVVLSSYEQYF. In DNA, the CDR3 is TGCGCCAGCAGCCAAGTCGTACTCTCATCCTACGAGCAGTACTTC.

This clone was observed a few times. The CDR3 DNA sequence: TGTGCCAGCAGTTTATTAAGGGACAGGGGAAGCGAGCAGTACTTC. It encodes CASSLLRDRGSEQYF. V is TRBV27 and J is TRBJ2-7, with 10 bases lining up with TRBD1. Looked up from germline, CDR1 is MNHEY and CDR2 is SMNVEV (reference sequence). The CDR3 sequence is 15 residues long. The junction had 6 bases not matched to a gene; V was cut back by 1 base and J by 6 bases.

The chain links TRBV29-1 to TRBJ1-1; 7 bases map to TRBD1. V was pared by 5 bases and J by 0 bases, with 3 bases of the junction left unmatched. Germline V lookup: CDR1 SQVTM, CDR2 ANQGSEA. This CDR3 is 13 amino acids long. CDR3 protein: CSVYRGVNTEAFF. The CDR3 coding sequence is TGCAGCGTTTACAGGGGCGTGAACACTGAAGCTTTCTTT.

The chain is built from TRBV30 and TRBJ1-6, with TRBD1 identical over 9 bases. In germline, CDR1 is GTSNPN, CDR2 SVGIG (reference sequence). The CDR3 sequence is 14 residues long. After removal of 4 bases from V and 11 bases from J, the junction contained 9 bases not matched to a gene. The CDR3 nucleotides read TGTGCCTGGAATGGAGTCGGACAGGGGACACCCCTCCACTTT. It is translated as CAWNGVGQGTPLHF.